These 19 T cell receptor beta chains were sequenced from one sample in a study of cytomegalovirus exposure and HLA in healthy donors. Some clones are missing from TCRdb's copy, which holds only in-frame ones; the method was immunoSEQ multiplex PCR. The sample consists of 150,000 to 200,000 clones, 86% of them appearing once. The material sequenced was PBMCs. The receptors shown here come from a woman under 30 in good health and CMV-seronegative.

This chain joins TRBV6-6 and TRBJ2-7; possible D gene TRBD2, 6 bases. V gave up 5 bases and J gave up 7 bases, with 12 bases separating them. CDR1 is MNHNY and CDR2 is SVGAGI in the germline V gene (reference sequence). This CDR3 has 12 residues. CDR3 sequence: CASSTGVREQYF. The CDR3 bases are TGTGCCAGCAGTACGGGGGTTAGGGAGCAGTACTTC.

The chain employs TRBV5-1 and TRBJ1-2; 7 nucleotides agree with TRBD1. Germline CDR1 reads SGHRS; CDR2 reads YFSETQ. The V gene end was trimmed by 0 bases and the J gene end by 7 bases; junction bases not matched to a gene: 6. CDR3 length equals 14 residues. The CDR3 loop reads CASSLGGTATGYTF. CDR3 DNA: TGCGCCAGCAGCTTGGGAGGGACAGCGACTGGCTACACCTTC.

V gene TRBV6-5 combines with J gene TRBJ1-1; D is ambiguous. CDR1 and CDR2 (germline): MNHEY, SVGAGI. CDR3 size: 12 residues. With 7 bases removed from V and 1 base from J, the gap between germline ends came to 7 bases. The CDR3 loop is CASTPGNTEAFF. In DNA form, the CDR3 reads TGTGCCAGCACCCCCGGGAACACTGAAGCTTTCTTT.

The rearrangement uses TRBV28 and TRBJ2-7; 10 bases agree with TRBD2. The V segment lost 2 bases and the J segment 4 bases; nucleotides outside the gene matches: 11. The CDR3 spans 17 residues. Per the germline V gene, CDR1 is MDHEN and CDR2 is SYDVKM. CDR3 DNA: TGTGCCAGCAGTTTACCCCCGACTAGCGGGTTTGATTACGAGCAGTACTTC. As protein: CASSLPPTSGFDYEQYF.

The chain has TRBV19 and TRBJ1-5; D unresolved. V lost 3 bases and J 5 bases, leaving 11 bases between the germline ends. Germline V gene sequence: CDR1 LNHDA, CDR2 SQIVND (reference sequence). CDR3 length: 14 residues. The CDR3 protein is CASSIPQLYQPQHF. DNA of the CDR3: TGTGCCAGTAGTATCCCCCAGTTGTATCAGCCCCAGCATTTT.

This chain uses TRBV19 with TRBJ2-1; possibly TRBD2 for D (5 bases). CDR3 size: 13 residues. Trimming left V 4 bases short and J 6 bases short, with 10 bases between. The germline V gene has CDR1 LNHDA and CDR2 SQIVND (reference sequence). The DNA of the CDR3 is TGTGCCAGTAGTAGCGGGTTTCTCAATGAGCAGTTCTTC. Translation: CASSSGFLNEQFF.

The chain joins TRBV5-1 to TRBJ2-3; no firm D call. Germline CDR1 SGHRS, CDR2 YFSETQ. V was cut by 4 bases and J by 4 bases, with 4 bases left in between. The CDR3 length is 11 residues. The CDR3 DNA follows: TGCGCCAGCAGCGAGGCAGATACGCAGTATTTT. Amino acid sequence: CASSEADTQYF.

This chain connects TRBV7-9 to TRBJ2-2; TRBD1 might be the D (6 bases). Germline V gene data show CDR1 as SEHNR and CDR2 as FQNEAQ (reference sequence). The CDR3 length is 16 residues. Trimming pared 3 bases from V and 6 bases from J, leaving 17 bases between. The CDR3 is CASSFSKNRVSGELFF. The CDR3 nucleotides are TGTGCCAGCAGCTTCTCAAAGAACAGGGTATCCGGGGAGCTGTTTTTT.

This clone has a handful of counts. The chain combines TRBV6-1 with TRBJ1-5, with 7 bases lining up with TRBD1. The germline V gene encodes CDR1 MNHNS and CDR2 SASEGT. J lost 4 bases, V lost 10 bases, and 7 bases had no gene match. This CDR3 is built from 13 residues. For the CDR3, the DNA is TGTGCCACTGAGGACAGGCTGAATCAGCCCCAGCATTTT. It yields the protein CATEDRLNQPQHF.

This clone was seen a single time. The DNA is omitted, as the CDR3 cannot be located on it reliably, and the CDR3 follows TCRdb's listing. This chain joins TRBV20-1 and TRBJ1-2. The CDR3 is 11 amino acids in total, end residues counted. CDR1 is DFQATT, CDR2 SNEGSKA, per germline (reference sequence). The CDR3 is CSASRNYGCTF.

This rearrangement joins TRBV5-3 to TRBJ2-3; 13 positions match TRBD2. TRBV5-3 is designated an ORF whose function remains uncertain. The CDR3 runs 18 residues. With 0 bases clipped from V and 2 bases from J, the junction kept 6 bases outside the gene matches. The CDR3 DNA follows: TGTGCCAGAAGCTTGGGGACTAGCGGGGGCCCTTTCACAGATACGCAGTATTTT. Amino acid sequence: CARSLGTSGGPFTDTQYF.

CDR3 protein: CASSPGGGSSYNEQFF. CDR3 in DNA: TGTGCCAGCAGCCCCGGCGGGGGGAGCTCCTACAATGAGCAGTTCTTC. The J gene is TRBJ2-1, the V gene TRBV9, with 8 positions matching TRBD2. Per the germline V gene, CDR1 is SGDLS and CDR2 is YYNGEE. V lost 4 bases to trimming and J lost 0 bases; unmatched junction nucleotides: 6. The length of the CDR3 is 16 residues.

V gene TRBV12-2 combines with J gene TRBJ1-5; the table calls TRBD1, which could not be checked here. TRBV12-2 is labeled a pseudogene. The CDR3 spans 16 residues. The CDR3 DNA is TGTGCAAGTCGCCATTCAGGCACAGGGGGCAATCAGCCCCAGCATTTT. Encoded protein: CASRHSGTGGNQPQHF.

This rearrangement joins TRBV2 to TRBJ1-1; no reliable D call. This CDR3 has 13 residues. The germline V gene encodes CDR1 SNHLY and CDR2 FYNNEI. Trimming shortened V by 2 bases and J by 4 bases, and 8 bases separated the two germline ends. Here the CDR3 reads CASSERRATEAFF. The CDR3 DNA reads TGTGCCAGCAGTGAACGGAGGGCCACTGAAGCTTTCTTT.

The chain uses TRBV28 and TRBJ1-2; TRBD1 aligns across 8 bases. J lost 5 bases, V lost 11 bases, and 10 bases had no gene match. This CDR3 region has 13 residues. Germline V CDR1 and CDR2: MDHEN, SYDVKM. CDR3 sequence: CASYRTGRYGYTF. The CDR3 nucleotides are TGTGCCTCTTACCGGACAGGGAGGTATGGCTACACCTTC.

This chain links TRBV4-1 with TRBJ2-7; 8 positions agree with TRBD1. Germline CDR1 reads MGHRA; CDR2 reads YSYEKL. This CDR3 comprises 14 residues. With 0 bases clipped from V and 9 bases from J, the junction kept 7 bases outside the gene matches. This chain's CDR3 is CASSQEGQVGRQYF. Written as DNA, the CDR3 is TGCGCCAGCAGCCAAGAGGGACAGGTTGGCAGGCAGTACTTC.

The chain carries TRBV5-4 and TRBJ1-1, with TRBD1 as a possible D gene (6 bases). CDR3 length: 15 residues. Germline V CDR1 and CDR2: SGHNT, YYREEE (reference sequence). Trimming took off 3 bases at V and 1 base at J, with 13 bases between the two ends. The DNA for the CDR3 is TGTGCCAGCAGCTCAAAGACAGGACGGAACACTGAAGCTTTCTTT. Its protein is CASSSKTGRNTEAFF.

This rearrangement joins TRBV11-2 to TRBJ2-2; TRBD2 agrees at 11 bases. The CDR3 loop spans 17 amino acids. Germline V CDR1 and CDR2: SGHAT, FQNNGV. With V trimmed by 4 bases and J by 5 bases, 9 bases remained unmatched. The CDR3 reads CASSYLAGGPPTGELFF. The CDR3 DNA sequence: TGTGCCAGCAGCTACCTAGCGGGGGGACCTCCTACCGGGGAGCTGTTTTTT. The variable domain in full, completed from reference TRBV11-2 and TRBJ2-2, reads EAGVAQSPRYKIIEKRQSVAFWCNPISGHATLYWYQQILGQGPKLLIQFQNNGVVDDSQLPKDRFSAERLKGVDSTLKIQPAKLEDSAVYLCASSYLAGGPPTGELFFGEGSRLTVL.

V is TRBV27 and J is TRBJ2-7; weak D call: TRBD2 (6 bases). Germline CDR1 MNHEY, CDR2 SMNVEV (reference sequence). The V end lost 6 bases, the J end lost 1 base, and 16 bases lay between the germline ends. This CDR3 has 15 amino acids. For the CDR3, the DNA is TGTGCCAGCAGGCGTTGGGAGGTGGGATCCTACGAGCAGTACTTC. It codes for CASRRWEVGSYEQYF.